The clone carrying this T cell receptor beta chain was found a few times. Trimming took 4 bases from V and 7 from J, leaving 18 bases between them. This CDR3 spans 15 amino acids. Germline CDR1 is SGHKS and CDR2 is YYEKEE (reference sequence). 5'RACE template switching generated TCR cDNA, adding a universal primer site and UMIs. MiXCR, applied by TCRdb to the 5' RACE reads, yields one record per CDR3 protein. The sample holds 300,000 to 400,000 distinct CDR3 sequences, 9.5% to 15% seen once. These data belong to a study of T cells after yellow fever vaccination. V usage is TRBV5-5 and J usage is TRBJ1-5; no firm D call. Sample: CD4+ T cells sorted from PBMCs, taken 15 days after the yellow fever booster vaccination. The TCR sequence derives from a man aged 18 to 30 who received the YFV17D yellow fever vaccine. This CDR3 is CASSAWAGPLQPQHF. The CDR3 bases are TGTGCCAGCAGCGCCTGGGCAGGCCCATTGCAGCCCCAGCATTTT.